These T cell receptor beta chains were read from a single sample in a study of cytomegalovirus exposure and HLA in healthy donors. The assay was immunoSEQ multiplex PCR, and TCRdb's table has in-frame clones only and misses some. The data contain about 120,000 clones, around 76% of them singletons. Sequenced sample: PBMCs. The source is a man aged 55-75 years in good health and CMV-seropositive. CDR3s include the opening cysteine and the closing phenylalanine or tryptophan. The D gene is left open where the match is weak. The size entry is marked missing in some rows and otherwise reads once, few, many or a size class.

DNA: TGCGCCAGCAGCCAAGTCGGGACTAGCACAGATACGCAGTATTTT
CDR3: CASSQVGTSTDTQYF
J: TRBJ2-3
size: NA
V: TRBV4-1
length: 15
D: NA

DNA: TGTGCCAGCAGCTACGACAGGGCGGACACTGAAGCTTTCTTT
CDR3: CASSYDRADTEAFF
J: TRBJ1-1
size: NA
V: TRBV6-1
length: 14
D: TRBD1

DNA: TGCGCCAGCAGCTTGGCTTCCACGGGGGGATATGGCTACACCTTC
CDR3: CASSLASTGGYGYTF
J: TRBJ1-2
size: NA
V: TRBV5-1
length: 15
D: NA

DNA: TGTGCCTGGAGTGTCGCGGCTGGAAACACCATATATTTT
CDR3: CAWSVAAGNTIYF
J: TRBJ1-3
size: NA
V: TRBV30
length: 13
D: NA

DNA: TGTGCCAGCTCCCCCCGGACAGTTAACACCGGGGAGCTGTTTTTT
CDR3: CASSPRTVNTGELFF
J: TRBJ2-2
size: NA
V: TRBV18
length: 15
D: NA

DNA: TGTGCCAGCAGTAAAGACTGGTTCGATACGCAGTATTTT
CDR3: CASSKDWFDTQYF
J: TRBJ2-3
size: NA
V: TRBV6-1
length: 13
D: NA

DNA: TGTGCCACCCGACGGAGGACAGATAGCAATCAGCCCCAGCATTTT
CDR3: CATRRRTDSNQPQHF
J: TRBJ1-5
size: few
V: TRBV19
length: 15
D: NA

DNA: TGCGCCAGCAGCTTGACGAGTGGCGGGGGGCAGGCCGGGGAGCTGTTTTTT
CDR3: CASSLTSGGGQAGELFF
J: TRBJ2-2
size: once
V: TRBV5-1
length: 17
D: TRBD2

DNA: TGTGCCAGCAGCCCCTTGGGACAGCCGAACACTGAAGCTTTCTTT
CDR3: CASSPLGQPNTEAFF
J: TRBJ1-1
size: once
V: TRBV7-7
length: 15
D: TRBD1

DNA: TGTGCCTGGACCCAACCCGGCGGGGATGAAAAACTGTTTTTT
CDR3: CAWTQPGGDEKLFF
J: TRBJ1-4
size: once
V: TRBV30
length: 14
D: NA

DNA: TGTGCCAGCAGTGCCCTTCGGGCGGGGGCCTACGAGCAGTACTTC
CDR3: CASSALRAGAYEQYF
J: TRBJ2-7
size: NA
V: TRBV2
length: 15
D: TRBD2

DNA: TGTGCCTGGAGTGTCCAAGCGGGGTTCCAAGAGACCCAGTACTTC
CDR3: CAWSVQAGFQETQYF
J: TRBJ2-5
size: once
V: TRBV30
length: 15
D: TRBD2

DNA: TGTGCCTGGAGTGTAAGCGGGAGAGAGACCCAGTACTTC
CDR3: CAWSVSGRETQYF
J: TRBJ2-5
size: NA
V: TRBV30
length: 13
D: TRBD2

DNA: TGTGCCAGCAGTGTCGTAGACAGGGGCGAGCAGTGCTTC
CDR3: CASSVVDRGEQCF
J: TRBJ2-7
size: NA
V: TRBV28
length: 13
D: TRBD1

DNA: TGTGCCAGCAGCTACCGACTAGCGGGGGACCGACAAGAGACCCAGTACTTC
CDR3: CASSYRLAGDRQETQYF
J: TRBJ2-5
size: NA
V: TRBV11-3
length: 17
D: TRBD2

DNA: TGTGCCAGCAGCGCGGAGGAGAACACTGAAGCTTTCTTT
CDR3: CASSAEENTEAFF
J: TRBJ1-1
size: NA
V: TRBV2
length: 13
D: NA

DNA: TGTGCCAGTAGTCAAATTACAGGGCTGAGGCAGCCCCAGCATTTT
CDR3: CASSQITGLRQPQHF
J: TRBJ1-5
size: NA
V: TRBV19
length: 15
D: NA

DNA: TGCAGCGTGGGACATAGTTTCTTC
CDR3: CSVGHSFF
J: TRBJ1-2
size: NA
V: TRBV29-1
length: 8
D: NA

DNA: TGCGCCAGCGACCCGGGGGGGGGCGGCTACGAGCAGTACTTC
CDR3: CASDPGGGGYEQYF
J: TRBJ2-7
size: NA
V: TRBV5-1
length: 14
D: TRBD2

DNA: TGTGCCAGCAGCCCCGGGACAGGGGGCAGCGAGCAGTACTTC
CDR3: CASSPGTGGSEQYF
J: TRBJ2-7
size: NA
V: TRBV7-9
length: 14
D: TRBD1

DNA: TGTGCCAGCAGCGTAACCGGGAATAGTGTCGATGAGCAGTTCTTC
CDR3: CASSVTGNSVDEQFF
J: TRBJ2-1
size: NA
V: TRBV9
length: 15
D: NA

DNA: TGTGCCACCAGCAGTTTCCTTTCCCCCGACAGAACACAAGAGACCCAGTACTTC
CDR3: CATSSFLSPDRTQETQYF
J: TRBJ2-5
size: NA
V: TRBV15
length: 18
D: NA

DNA: TGTGCCATCAGGACGGCAGGGCCGGGTGGCTACACCTTC
CDR3: CAIRTAGPGGYTF
J: TRBJ1-2
size: NA
V: TRBV2
length: 13
D: NA

DNA: TGTGCCAGCAGGACAGACAGGGGACGGTGGTGTCCCCAGCCCCAGCATTTT
CDR3: CASRTDRGRWCPQPQHF
J: TRBJ1-5
size: once
V: TRBV12-1
length: 17
D: NA

DNA: TGCGCCAGCAGCTTGGACTGGAGCTCCTACAATGAGCAGTTCTTC
CDR3: CASSLDWSSYNEQFF
J: TRBJ2-1
size: NA
V: TRBV5-1
length: 15
D: NA

DNA: TGTGCCAGCAGCCGAGCCAAGAAAGTGTCTGGAAACACCATATATTTT
CDR3: CASSRAKKVSGNTIYF
J: TRBJ1-3
size: NA
V: TRBV7-9
length: 16
D: NA

DNA: TGTGCCAGCAGTGACACATCCCAGGGGGCTACCGGAAACACCATATATTTT
CDR3: CASSDTSQGATGNTIYF
J: TRBJ1-3
size: few
V: TRBV6-4
length: 17
D: TRBD1

DNA: TGTGCCAGCAGCGTAGATCTGGGGGCTGCTGGGGCCAACGTCCTGACTTTC
CDR3: CASSVDLGAAGANVLTF
J: TRBJ2-6
size: NA
V: TRBV9
length: 17
D: NA

DNA: TGTGCCAGCTCACCTCGAGAAGAGACCCAGTACTTC
CDR3: CASSPREETQYF
J: TRBJ2-5
size: NA
V: TRBV18
length: 12
D: NA

DNA: TGTGCCAGCAGCCAATTCTCCGGGGAGCTGTTTTTT
CDR3: CASSQFSGELFF
J: TRBJ2-2
size: few
V: TRBV14
length: 12
D: NA

DNA: TGTGCCAGCAGCTTGGCCTGGACAGGGGGTGGCTACACCTTC
CDR3: CASSLAWTGGGYTF
J: TRBJ1-2
size: NA
V: TRBV5-6
length: 14
D: TRBD1

DNA: TGTTCCAGCAGCTTCTGGACAGGGGCGGACACCGGGGAGCTGTTTTTT
CDR3: CSSSFWTGADTGELFF
J: TRBJ2-2
size: few
V: TRBV7-9
length: 16
D: TRBD1

DNA: TGTGCCAGCAGTGTCGGGAAAAGCGGGACCTACGAGCAGTACTTC
CDR3: CASSVGKSGTYEQYF
J: TRBJ2-7
size: once
V: TRBV27
length: 15
D: TRBD2

DNA: TGTGCCAGCATTGAGGCTAAAGAGCAGTACTTC
CDR3: CASIEAKEQYF
J: TRBJ2-5
size: few
V: TRBV28
length: 11
D: NA

DNA: TGTGCCAGCAGTCGTCTGGTCGGACTAGCGGGAGATTACGGTGGGGCGGATGAGCAGTTCTTC
CDR3: CASSRLVGLAGDYGGADEQFF
J: TRBJ2-1
size: NA
V: TRBV28
length: 21
D: TRBD2

DNA: TGTGCCAGCTCACCGGGACAGGGCGACTATGGCTACACCTTC
CDR3: CASSPGQGDYGYTF
J: TRBJ1-2
size: NA
V: TRBV18
length: 14
D: TRBD1

DNA: TGTGCCAGGATCGGACTAGCGGGAGGGACTGAGCAGTTCTTC
CDR3: CARIGLAGGTEQFF
J: TRBJ2-1
size: NA
V: TRBV2
length: 14
D: TRBD2

DNA: TGTGCCAGCAGGGGGGTGGTTTTCGGACTAGCGGGTTCCTACGAGCAGTACTTC
CDR3: CASRGVVFGLAGSYEQYF
J: TRBJ2-7
size: NA
V: TRBV2
length: 18
D: TRBD2

DNA: TGTGCCAGCAGCACCCTGTGGGGGGGGGAATCCTTC
CDR3: CASSTLWGGESF
J: TRBJ1-2
size: NA
V: TRBV5-6
length: 12
D: NA

DNA: TGTGCCAGCAGCTGGGGGGGATCTAATGAAAAACTGTTTTTT
CDR3: CASSWGGSNEKLFF
J: TRBJ1-4
size: NA
V: TRBV5-5
length: 14
D: NA

DNA: TGCGCCAGCAACAATCGAGGGACAGCCGTTAATTCACCCCTCCACTTT
CDR3: CASNNRGTAVNSPLHF
J: TRBJ1-6
size: NA
V: TRBV10-2
length: 16
D: TRBD1

DNA: TGTGCCAGCAGCCTAGACGTTGGGGGGTACACCTTC
CDR3: CASSLDVGGYTF
J: TRBJ1-2
size: once
V: TRBV9
length: 12
D: NA

DNA: TGTGCCAGTACCCCCGGGACAGCCAACACTGAAGCTTTCTTT
CDR3: CASTPGTANTEAFF
J: TRBJ1-1
size: once
V: TRBV28
length: 14
D: TRBD1

DNA: TGTGCCAGCCAGCGGGAATTGAACACTGAAGCTTTCTTT
CDR3: CASQRELNTEAFF
J: TRBJ1-1
size: NA
V: TRBV11-2
length: 13
D: NA

DNA: TGTGCCAGCAGCACCCTCGGGACAGGGGACCCTGGCTACACCTTC
CDR3: CASSTLGTGDPGYTF
J: TRBJ1-2
size: once
V: TRBV5-4
length: 15
D: TRBD1

DNA: TGTGCCAGCAGTGAAGCCGGGACAGTAGCCACTGAAGCTTTCTTT
CDR3: CASSEAGTVATEAFF
J: TRBJ1-1
size: NA
V: TRBV6-1
length: 15
D: TRBD1